This TCR beta chain was sequenced for a study of blood T cell repertoires in COVID-19. Study-level background: COVID-19 samples collected from the United States, Italy and Spain covered acute and convalescent phases.

Method: immunoSEQ multiplex PCR; TCRdb's copy keeps in-frame clones and lacks some. The repertoire holds roughly 440,000 clones, with 88% as singletons. V lost 0 bases, J lost 4 bases, and 8 bases lay in between. The CDR3 has 15 amino acids. Germline V gene sequence: CDR1 SGHNT, CDR2 YYREEE (reference sequence). The sequence was obtained from a woman between 50 and 59 years old with COVID-19, enrolled during active disease. The sample was peripheral blood. The V and J genes are TRBV5-4 and TRBJ1-6, with a possible D match to TRBD1 (6 bases). CDR3: CASSLGTAYNSPLHF. The CDR3 DNA sequence: TGTGCCAGCAGCTTGGGGACAGCATATAATTCACCCCTCCACTTT.